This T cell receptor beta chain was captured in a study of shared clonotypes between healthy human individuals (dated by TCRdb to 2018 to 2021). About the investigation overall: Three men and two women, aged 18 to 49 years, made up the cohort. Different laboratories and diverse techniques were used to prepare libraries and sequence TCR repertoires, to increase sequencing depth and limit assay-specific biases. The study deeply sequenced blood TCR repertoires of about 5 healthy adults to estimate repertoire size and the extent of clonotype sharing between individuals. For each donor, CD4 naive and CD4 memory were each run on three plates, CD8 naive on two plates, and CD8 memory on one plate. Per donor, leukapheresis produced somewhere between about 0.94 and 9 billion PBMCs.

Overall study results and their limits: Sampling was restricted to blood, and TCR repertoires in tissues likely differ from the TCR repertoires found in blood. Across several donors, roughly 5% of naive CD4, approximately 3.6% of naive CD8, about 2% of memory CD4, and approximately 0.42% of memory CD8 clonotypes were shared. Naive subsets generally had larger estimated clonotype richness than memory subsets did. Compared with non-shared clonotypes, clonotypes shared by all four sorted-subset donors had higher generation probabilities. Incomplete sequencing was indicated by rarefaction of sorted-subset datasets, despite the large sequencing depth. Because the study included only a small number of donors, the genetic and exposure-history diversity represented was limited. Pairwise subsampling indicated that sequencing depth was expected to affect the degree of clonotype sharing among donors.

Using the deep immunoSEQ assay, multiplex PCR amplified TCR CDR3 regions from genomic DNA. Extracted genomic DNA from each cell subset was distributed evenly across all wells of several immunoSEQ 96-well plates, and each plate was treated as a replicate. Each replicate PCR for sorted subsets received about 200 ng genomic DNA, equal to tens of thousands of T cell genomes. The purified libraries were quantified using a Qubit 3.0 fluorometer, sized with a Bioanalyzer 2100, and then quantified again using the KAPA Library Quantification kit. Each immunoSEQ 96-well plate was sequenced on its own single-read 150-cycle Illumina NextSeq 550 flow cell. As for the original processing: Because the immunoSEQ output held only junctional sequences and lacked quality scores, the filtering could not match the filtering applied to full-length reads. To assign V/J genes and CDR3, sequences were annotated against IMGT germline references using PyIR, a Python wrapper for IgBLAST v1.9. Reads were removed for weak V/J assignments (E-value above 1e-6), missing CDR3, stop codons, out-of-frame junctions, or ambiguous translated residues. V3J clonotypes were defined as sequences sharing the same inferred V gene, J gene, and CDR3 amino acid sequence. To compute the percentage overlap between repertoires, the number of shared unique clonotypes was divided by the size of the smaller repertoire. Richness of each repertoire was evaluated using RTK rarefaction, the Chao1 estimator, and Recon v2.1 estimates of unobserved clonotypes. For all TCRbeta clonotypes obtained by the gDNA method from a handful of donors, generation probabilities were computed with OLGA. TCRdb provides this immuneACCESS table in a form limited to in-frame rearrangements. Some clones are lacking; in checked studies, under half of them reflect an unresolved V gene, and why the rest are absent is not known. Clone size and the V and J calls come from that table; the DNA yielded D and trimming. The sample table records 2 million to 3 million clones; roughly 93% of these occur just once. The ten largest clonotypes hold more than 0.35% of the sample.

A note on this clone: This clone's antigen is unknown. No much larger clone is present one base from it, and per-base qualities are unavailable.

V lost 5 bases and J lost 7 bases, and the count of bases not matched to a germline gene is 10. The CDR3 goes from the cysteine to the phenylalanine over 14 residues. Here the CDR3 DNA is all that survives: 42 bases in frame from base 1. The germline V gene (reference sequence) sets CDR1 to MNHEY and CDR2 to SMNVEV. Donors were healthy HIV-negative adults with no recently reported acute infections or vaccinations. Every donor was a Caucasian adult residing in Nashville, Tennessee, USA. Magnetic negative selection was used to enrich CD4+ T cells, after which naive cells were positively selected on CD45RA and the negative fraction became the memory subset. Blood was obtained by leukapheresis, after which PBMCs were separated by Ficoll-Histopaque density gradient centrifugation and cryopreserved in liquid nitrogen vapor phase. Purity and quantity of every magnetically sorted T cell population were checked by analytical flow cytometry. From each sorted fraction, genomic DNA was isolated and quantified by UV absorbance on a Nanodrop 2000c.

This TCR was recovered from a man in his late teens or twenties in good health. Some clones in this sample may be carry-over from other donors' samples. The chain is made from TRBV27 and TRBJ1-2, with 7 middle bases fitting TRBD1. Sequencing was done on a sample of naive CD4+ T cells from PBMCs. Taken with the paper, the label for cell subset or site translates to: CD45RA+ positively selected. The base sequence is TGTGCCAGCAGTCGACAGGGAGAAGGAGGTGGCTACACCTTC. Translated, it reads CASSRQGEGGGYTF.